Shown below are 19 T cell receptor beta chains from a single sample sequenced in a study of type 1 regulatory T cells. No antigen has been identified for these receptors. TCRdb reprocessed the reads via MiXCR and lists one record per CDR3 protein. Of about 42,000 distinct CDR3 sequences listed, 12% are singletons. Sequenced input: cultured non-Tr1 T cells, either the whole culture or a sorted T cell fraction (not recorded which). The receptors originated from a human donor in good health.

Comments on this clonotype: A much larger clonotype is one base distant, so this may be a read error. This chain links TRBV5-3 with TRBJ2-7; a possible D gene is TRBD2 (5 bases). TRBV5-3 is treated as an ORF (open reading frame) with a function not yet certain. V lost 3 bases and J 7 bases, leaving 20 bases between the germline ends. The length of the CDR3 is 15 residues. The DNA for the CDR3 is TGTGCCAGAAGCTCTGTGGGAGTAACCTACAATGAGCAGTACTTC. Translation: CARSSVGVTYNEQYF.

The sample holds many counts of this clonotype. The genes are TRBV20-1 and TRBJ2-5, with D possibly TRBD1 on 6 matching bases. The ends were cut back, 2 bases at V and 7 bases at J, with 14 bases in the middle. The CDR3 spans 13 residues. The germline gives CDR1 DFQATT, CDR2 SNEGSKA (reference sequence). The CDR3 reads CSARTQGPRTQYF. The DNA of the CDR3 is TGCAGTGCTAGAACTCAGGGGCCTAGGACCCAGTACTTC.

V is TRBV3-1 and J is TRBJ2-7; weak D call: TRBD1 (5 bases). Per the germline V gene, CDR1 is LGHDT and CDR2 is YNNKEL (reference sequence). There are 14 residues in the CDR3. Trimming shortened V by 4 bases and J by 0 bases, and 10 bases separated the two germline ends. This chain's CDR3 is CASSRGANSYEQYF. CDR3 nucleotide sequence: TGTGCCAGCAGCCGGGGCGCGAACTCCTACGAGCAGTACTTC.

The chain has TRBV5-6 and TRBJ2-3; 13 nucleotides align to TRBD2. Germline V gene sequence: CDR1 SGHDT, CDR2 YYEEEE. J gave up 1 base and V 6 bases, and 2 bases lay outside the gene matches. CDR3 size: 15 residues. The CDR3 loop reads CASIGLAGGTDTQYF. In nucleotides, the CDR3 is TGTGCCAGCATAGGACTAGCGGGAGGCACAGATACGCAGTATTTT.

As to this clonotype: A far larger clone differs by one base, so this is likely a read error. The V call is TRBV20-1, the J call TRBJ1-1; D is unresolved. Trimming cost V 6 bases and J 1 base, with 6 bases left between them. Germline V CDR1 and CDR2: DFQATT, SNEGSKA (reference sequence). CDR3 size: 11 residues. CDR3 nucleotide sequence: TGCAGTGCAGCAAGGAACACTGAAGCTTTCTTT. Its translation is CSAARNTEAFF.

Regarding this clonotype: Germline is not matched at one junction end, which may reflect a read error. The chain is built from TRBV6-5 and TRBJ2-3; the D gene is possibly TRBD2 (6 bases). There are 15 residues in the CDR3. Germline CDR1 MNHEY, CDR2 SVGAGI. The CDR3 region is CAGRPTSSGPDTQYF. The CDR3 DNA reads TGTGCCGGCAGGCCAACTAGCTCCGGCCCAGATACGCAGTATTTT.

The chain recombines TRBV7-8 with TRBJ2-1; 7 positions agree with TRBD2. The CDR3 sequence is 15 residues long. Losses at the gene ends were 4 bases for V and 2 bases for J; bases not matched to a gene: 5. Germline V lookup: CDR1 SGHVS, CDR2 FQNEAQ. DNA for the CDR3: TGTGCCAGCAGCTCTGAGAGCGGGGCCTACAATGAGCAGTTCTTC. It specifies CASSSESGAYNEQFF. The variable domain in full, completed from reference TRBV7-8 and TRBJ2-1, reads GAGVSQSPRYKVAKRGQDVALRCDPISGHVSLFWYQQALGQGPEFLTYFQNEAQLDKSGLPSDRFFAERPEGSVSTLKIQRTQQEDSAVYLCASSSESGAYNEQFFGPGTRLTVL.

The chain uses TRBV9 and TRBJ1-1; D might be TRBD1 (6 bases). Germline lookup yields CDR1 SGDLS and CDR2 YYNGEE. Deletions cut 3 bases from V and 6 bases from J, with 18 bases between. This CDR3 is 15 amino acids long. CDR3 coding DNA: TGTGCCAGCAGCGCGGGGGGTACAGGGAGGGCTGAAGCTTTCTTT. It encodes CASSAGGTGRAEAFF.

This clonotype was observed many times. The chain combines TRBV6-5 with TRBJ1-4, with D hard to call. This CDR3 is built from 16 residues. Between the trimmed V and J ends, which lost 7 bases and 5 bases, there was a span of 20 bases. Germline CDR1 is MNHEY and CDR2 is SVGAGI. The DNA for the CDR3 is TGTGCCAGCAAAATTGGGAGGTGGGCGGGGAATGAAAAACTGTTTTTT. Translated, it gives CASKIGRWAGNEKLFF.

The chain couples TRBV5-1 to TRBJ1-1; the D is unclear. The CDR3 is made up of 12 amino acids. Germline CDR1 is SGHRS and CDR2 is YFSETQ. V was clipped by 0 bases and J by 8 bases, with 8 bases between them. CDR3: CASSLVGQEAFF. Written as DNA, the CDR3 is TGCGCCAGCAGCTTGGTCGGGCAAGAAGCTTTCTTT.

This clonotype was seen ten or more times. The rearrangement uses TRBV11-1 and TRBJ2-5; the D call may be TRBD1 or TRBD2 (6 bases each). From germline, CDR1 is SGHAT and CDR2 FQDESV (reference sequence). The CDR3 is 13 residues long. Deletions cut 6 bases from V and 5 bases from J, with 13 bases between. For the CDR3, the DNA is TGTGCCAGCAGGCCAACAGGGAGGGAGACCCAGTACTTC. Its translation: CASRPTGRETQYF.

This clonotype was recorded at least ten times. The chain couples TRBV10-3 to TRBJ1-1, with D unclear. CDR1 and CDR2 from the germline V gene are ENHRY and SYGVKD. This CDR3 region has 12 residues. V lost 11 bases and J 0 bases, leaving 10 bases between the germline ends. CDR3 region: CAVGAMNTEAFF. The CDR3 bases are TGTGCCGTCGGAGCCATGAACACTGAAGCTTTCTTT.

The rearrangement links TRBV29-1 to TRBJ1-5; 10 positions match TRBD1. The CDR3 consists of 13 residues. J lost 2 bases, V lost 7 bases, and 2 bases had no gene match. Germline V lookup: CDR1 SQVTM, CDR2 ANQGSEA. In nucleotides, the CDR3 is TGCAGCGCCGGACAGGGGGGCAATCAGCCCCAGCATTTT. It encodes CSAGQGGNQPQHF.

The table lists this clonotype with many counts. This sequence joins TRBV14 and TRBJ2-7; TRBD2 aligns across 10 bases. V gave up 1 base and J gave up 6 bases; unmatched junction bases: 6. CDR3 length: 15 residues. Germline V CDR1 and CDR2: SGHDN, FVKESK. The CDR3 protein is CASSQASSGRSEQYF. CDR3 DNA sequence: TGTGCCAGCAGCCAAGCGTCTAGCGGGAGATCCGAGCAGTACTTC.

In this sample, this clonotype turned up many times. In DNA form, the CDR3 reads TGCGCCAGCAGCCTTGGGACTAGCCCTACCGGGGAGCTGTTTTTT. It encodes CASSLGTSPTGELFF. The chain carries TRBV5-1 and TRBJ2-2; 9 bases fit TRBD2. CDR1 SGHRS and CDR2 YFSETQ come from the germline V gene. This CDR3 contains 15 residues. V dropped 4 bases and J dropped 5; count of bases not matched to a gene: 6. The full variable domain, with the rest looked up from reference TRBV5-1 and TRBJ2-2, is KAGVTQTPRYLIKTRGQQVTLSCSPISGHRSVSWYQQTPGQGLQFLFEYFSETQRNKGNFPGRFSGRQFSNSRSEMNVSTLELGDSALYLCASSLGTSPTGELFFGEGSRLTVL.

In regard to this clonotype: The junction and the germline gene differ at one end; a read error may be behind it. The chain combines TRBV12-3 or TRBV12-4 with TRBJ2-5, with no clear D. The CDR3 runs 12 residues. The CDR3 nucleotides read TGTGTCAGCAGTTTAAACCAAGAGACCCAGTACTTC. Translation: CVSSLNQETQYF.

The rearrangement uses TRBV10-3 and TRBJ2-5; TRBD2 is a possible D gene (6 bases). The CDR3 spans 15 residues. V was pared by 4 bases and J by 5 bases, with 17 bases between. Germline V gene lookup returns CDR1 ENHRY and CDR2 SYGVKD. CDR3 amino acids: CAISGASALGETQYF. The CDR3 DNA sequence: TGTGCCATCAGTGGCGCTAGCGCTCTTGGGGAGACCCAGTACTTC.

This clonotype has only a few counts. This chain joins TRBV20-1 and TRBJ2-7; 7 bases align to TRBD2. Per germline, CDR1 DFQATT and CDR2 SNEGSKA (reference sequence). CDR3 length equals 14 residues. V lost 7 bases and J lost 0; bases outside the gene matches: 9. CDR3 sequence (DNA): TGCAGTGTTCCGACTAGCTGGAGCTCCTACGAGCAGTACTTC. This translates into CSVPTSWSSYEQYF.

This clonotype was counted ten times or more. The J gene is TRBJ1-5, the V gene TRBV20-1; D is possibly TRBD1 (5 bases). The ends were cut back, 5 bases at V and 6 bases at J, with 17 bases in the middle. The germline CDR1 and CDR2 sequences are DFQATT and SNEGSKA (reference sequence). The CDR3 spans 14 residues. The DNA of the CDR3 is TGCAGTGCTCGGTCCGGGACCTCTGGTCAGCCCCAGCATTTT. It is translated as CSARSGTSGQPQHF.